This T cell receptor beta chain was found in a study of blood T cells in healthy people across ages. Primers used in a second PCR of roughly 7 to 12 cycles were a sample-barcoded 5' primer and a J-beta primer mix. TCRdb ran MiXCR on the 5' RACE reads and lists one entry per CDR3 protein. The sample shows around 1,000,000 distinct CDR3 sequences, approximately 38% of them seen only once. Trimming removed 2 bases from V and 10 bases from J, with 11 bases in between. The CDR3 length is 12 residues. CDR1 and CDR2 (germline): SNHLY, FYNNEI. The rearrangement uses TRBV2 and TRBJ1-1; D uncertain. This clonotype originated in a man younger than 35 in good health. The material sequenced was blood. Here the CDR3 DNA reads TGTGCCAGCAGTGAAACTAAACCCCCAGCTTTCTTT. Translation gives CASSETKPPAFF.